The 30 T cell receptor beta chains presented below share a single source sample, sequenced in a study of T-cell reconstitution after alpha-beta-depleted transplantation in children. The authors prepared the TCRbeta library with unique molecular identifiers. TCRdb fed the PCR reads into MiXCR, producing one record per CDR3 protein. Of around 700,000 distinct CDR3 sequences listed, about 12% were seen once; the top ten hold 0.79%. The material was PBMCs, obtained before TCRalphabeta/CD19-depleted stem cell transplant. The receptor source for this set is a girl aged 2 to 9 with congenital amegakaryocytic thrombocytopenia, due to receive a stem cell transplant.

The chain is built from TRBV7-2 and TRBJ2-1; D is uncertain. Trimming took 7 bases from V and 8 from J, leaving 9 bases between them. The CDR3 loop spans 11 amino acids. CDR1 and CDR2 (germline): SGHTA, FQGNSA. The CDR3 nucleotides read TGTGCCAGCACCCCCGGGTATGAGCAGTTCTTC. Its protein is CASTPGYEQFF.

This clonotype came up many times. The gene calls are TRBV12-3 or TRBV12-4 and TRBJ2-3; 11 bases line up with TRBD2. J lost 4 bases, V lost 4 bases, and 10 bases had no gene match. The CDR3 contains 17 residues. In DNA, the CDR3 is TGTGCCAGCAGTTCAACTCTCACTAGCGGGAGTGCAGATACGCAGTATTTT. Translating gives CASSSTLTSGSADTQYF.

Only a few counts were recorded for this clonotype. The CDR3 sequence is CAWSRGRYNEQFF. The CDR3 DNA reads TGTGCCTGGAGCCGCGGGAGATACAATGAGCAGTTCTTC. The rearrangement links TRBV30 to TRBJ2-1, with 7 bases matching TRBD2. The CDR3 is 13 residues long. Germline V gene sequence: CDR1 GTSNPN, CDR2 SVGIG (reference sequence). The J segment lost 4 bases and the V segment lost 3 bases, leaving 3 bases of the junction unmatched.

This clonotype was seen many times. The chain links TRBV10-3 to TRBJ1-2, with D possibly matching TRBD1 (6 bases). In germline, CDR1 is ENHRY, CDR2 SYGVKD. The CDR3 is made up of 16 amino acids. V lost 2 bases to trimming and J lost 7 bases, with 20 bases between them. The DNA of the CDR3 is TGTGCCATCAGTGAGGTTGGAGGGGGAAATTTCATTGGCTACACCTTC. Its translation: CAISEVGGGNFIGYTF.

On this clonotype: The junction differs from germline at one of its ends, possibly a read error. The chain combines TRBV5-1 with TRBJ2-7; weak D call: TRBD1 (6 bases). The CDR3 is made up of 14 amino acids. The germline CDR1 and CDR2 sequences are SGHRS and YFSETQ. CDR3 region: CARSWAGAVYEQYF. In nucleotides, the CDR3 is TGTGCCAGGAGCTGGGCAGGGGCAGTCTACGAGCAGTACTTC.

The chain carries TRBV29-1 and TRBJ2-7; 10 nucleotides match TRBD2. V was clipped by 0 bases and J by 3 bases; unmatched bases: 5. CDR1 is SQVTM, CDR2 ANQGSEA, per germline. The CDR3 extends over 15 amino acids. The CDR3 nucleotides are TGCAGCGTTGAAGATCTGAGCGGGAGGGGCTACGAGCAGTACTTC. Protein sequence: CSVEDLSGRGYEQYF.

This clonotype was seen ten or more times. The gene calls are TRBV10-3 and TRBJ2-5, with 10 bases fitting TRBD2. CDR1 and CDR2 from the germline V gene are ENHRY and SYGVKD. The CDR3 has 14 residues. Trimming cost V 11 bases and J 5 bases; bases outside gene matches: 11. The CDR3 DNA sequence: TGTGCCGCCTCTCCTAGCGGGAGTACGGAGACCCAGTACTTC. Amino acid sequence: CAASPSGSTETQYF.

This clonotype was counted at least ten times. The chain has TRBV10-2 and TRBJ1-2, with 7 bases that match TRBD1. CDR3 length: 14 amino acids. Trimming took 4 bases from V and 6 from J; bases not matched to a gene: 8. The germline CDR1 and CDR2 sequences are WSHSY and SAAADI. CDR3 region: CASSVPTGLHGYTF. CDR3 in DNA: TGCGCCAGCAGTGTCCCGACAGGGCTTCATGGCTACACCTTC.

Ten or more counts support this clonotype. Written as DNA, the CDR3 is TGCGCCAGCTTTTGGGACACCGGGGAGCTGTTTTTT. This encodes CASFWDTGELFF. The chain employs TRBV5-1 and TRBJ2-2; D is unclear. The CDR3 length is 12 residues. V gave up 7 bases and J gave up 3 bases, with 7 bases separating them. Per germline, CDR1 SGHRS and CDR2 YFSETQ.

In this sample, this clonotype turned up many times. The gene calls are TRBV5-1 and TRBJ2-1, with D perhaps assigned TRBD1 or TRBD2 (5 bases each). Deletions cut 4 bases from V and 2 bases from J, with 16 bases between. Germline V gene lookup returns CDR1 SGHRS and CDR2 YFSETQ. This CDR3 is built from 16 residues. CDR3 in amino acids: CASSPLGELTYNEQFF. The CDR3 nucleotides are TGCGCCAGCAGCCCCTTAGGGGAGTTAACCTACAATGAGCAGTTCTTC. The whole variable domain, remainder taken from reference TRBV5-1 and TRBJ2-1, is KAGVTQTPRYLIKTRGQQVTLSCSPISGHRSVSWYQQTPGQGLQFLFEYFSETQRNKGNFPGRFSGRQFSNSRSEMNVSTLELGDSALYLCASSPLGELTYNEQFFGPGTRLTVL.

The J gene is TRBJ1-2, the V gene TRBV7-2, with 7 positions matching TRBD1. Germline V lookup: CDR1 SGHTA, CDR2 FQGNSA. After removal of 6 bases from V and 4 bases from J, the junction contained 14 bases not matched to a gene. The CDR3 loop spans 16 amino acids. The CDR3 sequence is CASRLYPGTEVYGYTF. The CDR3, as DNA: TGTGCCAGCAGACTATATCCCGGGACAGAGGTCTATGGCTACACCTTC.

This clonotype was recorded at least ten times. The CDR3 is CASSLEVSPDTQYF. CDR3 bases: TGCGCCAGCAGCTTGGAGGTGTCTCCAGATACGCAGTATTTT. V usage is TRBV5-1 and J usage is TRBJ2-3; no clear D. The length of the CDR3 is 14 residues. Trimming stripped 0 bases from V and 4 bases from J, with 9 bases between. CDR1 and CDR2 from the germline V gene are SGHRS and YFSETQ.

This rearrangement joins TRBV19 to TRBJ2-7; D is possibly TRBD1 (6 bases). CDR1 is LNHDA, CDR2 SQIVND, per germline (reference sequence). The CDR3 totals 13 residues. Trimming took 5 bases from V and 4 from J, leaving 12 bases between them. CDR3 sequence (DNA): TGTGCCAGTAGTTTCATAGGACAGTACGAGCAGTACTTC. Protein: CASSFIGQYEQYF.

This CDR3 is CASSVTGSNQPQHF. The CDR3 DNA follows: TGTGCCAGCAGTGTAACCGGGAGCAATCAGCCCCAGCATTTT. The chain joins TRBV25-1 to TRBJ1-5; D gene ambiguous. The V gene's germline CDR1 is MGHDK and CDR2 SYGVNS. CDR3 size: 14 residues. V lost 4 bases to trimming and J lost 1 base, with 8 bases between them.

V gene TRBV4-1 combines with J gene TRBJ1-5; D is unresolved. Per germline, CDR1 MGHRA and CDR2 YSYEKL. This CDR3 contains 17 residues. V was trimmed by 2 bases and J by 5 bases, leaving 19 bases between them. The CDR3 DNA is TGCGCCAGCAGCCAACCTCCCGGCAGGAGAAGGGATCAGCCCCAGCATTTT. Translating it yields CASSQPPGRRRDQPQHF.

Many counts were recorded for this clonotype. The chain carries TRBV5-1 and TRBJ2-7; the match to TRBD1 covers 7 bases. Trimming removed 5 bases from V and 1 base from J; junction bases left unmatched: 6. Germline V CDR1 and CDR2: SGHRS, YFSETQ. There are 14 residues in the CDR3. The CDR3 nucleotides are TGCGCCAGCAGTTCCCAGGGGGTTTCCTACGAGCAGTACTTC. Its translation: CASSSQGVSYEQYF.

This clonotype was picked up many times. The V call is TRBV5-1, the J call TRBJ2-5; D not certain. Trimming shortened V by 4 bases and J by 5 bases, and 12 bases separated the two germline ends. The CDR3 covers 13 residues. Germline CDR1 is SGHRS and CDR2 is YFSETQ. Written as DNA, the CDR3 is TGCGCCAGCAGCCAACTGGACGGGGAGACCCAGTACTTC. Protein sequence: CASSQLDGETQYF.

This clonotype occurred many times. The V call is TRBV29-1, the J call TRBJ2-7; D gene uncertain. CDR3 size: 13 residues. From germline, CDR1 is SQVTM and CDR2 ANQGSEA. V was cut by 4 bases and J by 0 bases, with 10 bases left in between. CDR3 coding DNA: TGCAGCGTTGGAGTCAGGTCCTCCTACGAGCAGTACTTC. Translated: CSVGVRSSYEQYF.

This clonotype came up many times. The junction differs from germline at one of its ends, possibly a read error. The chain recombines TRBV29-1 with TRBJ2-7, with a tentative D call TRBD1 (5 bases). This CDR3 has 11 amino acids. Germline lookup yields CDR1 SQVTM and CDR2 ANQGSEA. CDR3 coding DNA: TGCAGCCTTGAAAGGGGTGGCGAGCAGTACTTC. It is translated as CSLERGGEQYF.

The chain joins TRBV20-1 to TRBJ2-7; TRBD2 aligns across 10 bases. Germline lookup yields CDR1 DFQATT and CDR2 SNEGSKA (reference sequence). The V gene end was trimmed by 3 bases and the J gene end by 6 bases; junction bases not matched to a gene: 8. The CDR3 is 14 residues long. This chain's CDR3 is CSASRGLAGVEQYF. For the CDR3, the DNA is TGCAGTGCTAGTCGAGGTCTAGCGGGAGTCGAGCAGTACTTC.

This clonotype was recorded at least ten times. The V and J genes are TRBV12-3 or TRBV12-4 and TRBJ2-1; the D gene is possibly TRBD2 (6 bases). This CDR3 is 13 amino acids long. V was trimmed by 8 bases and J by 10 bases, leaving 18 bases between them. CDR3 sequence reads: CASEIVGGGEQFF. DNA for the CDR3: TGTGCCAGCGAAATAGTGGGAGGAGGGGAGCAGTTCTTC.

Many counts were recorded for this clonotype. The chain employs TRBV20-1 and TRBJ2-1; 7 bases align to TRBD2. The germline V gene has CDR1 DFQATT and CDR2 SNEGSKA (reference sequence). This CDR3 has 14 amino acids. V lost 0 bases to trimming and J lost 4 bases; unmatched junction nucleotides: 3. The CDR3 loop is CSAREPSGYNEQFF. The DNA of the CDR3 is TGCAGTGCTAGAGAGCCTAGCGGTTACAATGAGCAGTTCTTC.

This chain uses TRBV29-1 with TRBJ2-1, with 7 bases that match TRBD2. V lost 7 bases and J lost 7; bases outside the gene matches: 10. The CDR3 extends over 13 amino acids. Germline V CDR1 and CDR2: SQVTM, ANQGSEA. The DNA of the CDR3 is TGCAGCGGAAAGCGGGATCCAGAGAATGAGCAGTTCTTC. As protein: CSGKRDPENEQFF.

J is TRBJ2-1 and V is TRBV7-9; 10 nucleotides match TRBD2. This CDR3 comprises 15 residues. Germline CDR1 reads SEHNR; CDR2 reads FQNEAQ (reference sequence). J was trimmed by 8 bases and V by 3 bases; bases with no gene match: 7. The CDR3 nucleotides are TGTGCCAGCAGCTTGTCTAGCGGGAGTCAGCATGAGCAGTTCTTC. This translates into CASSLSSGSQHEQFF.

The V call is TRBV29-1, the J call TRBJ1-1, with D possibly matching TRBD1 (5 bases). The V end was cut by 6 bases, the J end by 8 bases, with 16 bases between. This CDR3 comprises 12 residues. Germline lookup yields CDR1 SQVTM and CDR2 ANQGSEA. As DNA, the CDR3 is TGCAGCGTCCAAGGGGCGACATCGGAAGCTTTCTTT. Residues: CSVQGATSEAFF.

This clonotype has ten or more counts. The rearrangement uses TRBV30 and TRBJ2-2; possibly TRBD2 for D (6 bases). V lost 4 bases to trimming and J lost 2 bases, with 11 bases between them. The CDR3 length is 14 residues. Germline CDR1 reads GTSNPN; CDR2 reads SVGIG (reference sequence). The CDR3 here is CAWMGGVNTGELFF. The CDR3 coding sequence is TGTGCCTGGATGGGGGGAGTTAACACCGGGGAGCTGTTTTTT.

This sequence joins TRBV4-1 and TRBJ2-1, with 11 bases that match TRBD2. The CDR3 covers 16 residues. CDR1 MGHRA and CDR2 YSYEKL come from the germline V gene. Germline trimming cut 4 bases from V and 6 bases from J; bases unmatched to any gene: 8. The chain's CDR3 is CASSPLAGGLSNEQFF. CDR3 DNA sequence: TGCGCCAGCAGCCCCCTAGCGGGAGGATTGAGCAATGAGCAGTTCTTC.

This clonotype was seen repeatedly, ten times or more. This chain joins TRBV20-1 and TRBJ2-2; maybe TRBD2 (6 bases). Germline CDR1 DFQATT, CDR2 SNEGSKA (reference sequence). V lost 3 bases and J lost 6, with 20 bases in between. The CDR3 extends over 16 amino acids. CDR3 sequence reads: CSASPRGNGRAGELFF. Here the CDR3 DNA reads TGCAGTGCTAGTCCCCGCGGGAACGGTCGTGCCGGGGAGCTGTTTTTT.

The V gene is TRBV12-3 or TRBV12-4, the J gene TRBJ2-7, with 9 bases matching TRBD1. Losses at the gene ends were 5 bases for V and 4 bases for J; bases not matched to a gene: 9. The CDR3 spans 15 residues. The CDR3 bases are TGTGCCAGCAGTCCCGGGACAGGGCTCTTTTACGAGCAGTACTTC. Protein product: CASSPGTGLFYEQYF.

The chain joins TRBV4-1 to TRBJ2-1, with 8 positions matching TRBD2. Per the germline V gene, CDR1 is MGHRA and CDR2 is YSYEKL. This CDR3 is 15 amino acids long. V shed 0 bases, J shed 15 bases, and the junction held 13 bases outside the gene matches. As DNA, the CDR3 is TGCGCCAGCAGCCAAGATGTGGGGGGACTAGGGTTAACGTTCTTC. Amino acids: CASSQDVGGLGLTFF.